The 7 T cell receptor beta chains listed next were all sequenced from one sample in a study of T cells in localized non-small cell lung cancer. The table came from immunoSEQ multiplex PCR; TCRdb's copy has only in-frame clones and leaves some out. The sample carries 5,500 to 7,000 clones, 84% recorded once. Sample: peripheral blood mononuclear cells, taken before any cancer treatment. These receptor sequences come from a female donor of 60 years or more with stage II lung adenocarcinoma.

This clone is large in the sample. The CDR3 is CASSLRGGTSTYEQYF. As DNA, the CDR3 is TGTGCCAGCAGCCTAAGGGGGGGGACTTCTACCTACGAGCAGTACTTC. The gene calls are TRBV7-8 and TRBJ2-7; perhaps TRBD2 as D (7 bases). The length of the CDR3 is 16 residues. Germline V lookup: CDR1 SGHVS, CDR2 FQNEAQ. V lost 5 bases to trimming and J lost 2 bases, with 19 bases between them. Variable domain in full (rest from reference TRBV7-8 and TRBJ2-7): GAGVSQSPRYKVAKRGQDVALRCDPISGHVSLFWYQQALGQGPEFLTYFQNEAQLDKSGLPSDRFFAERPEGSVSTLKIQRTQQEDSAVYLCASSLRGGTSTYEQYFGPGTRLTVT.

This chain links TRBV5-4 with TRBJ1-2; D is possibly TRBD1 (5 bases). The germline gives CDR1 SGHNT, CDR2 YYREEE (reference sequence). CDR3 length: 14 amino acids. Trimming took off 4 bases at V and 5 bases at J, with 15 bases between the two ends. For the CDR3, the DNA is TGTGCCAGCAGCCGGGAGGGACCGATGTATGGCTACACCTTC. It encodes CASSREGPMYGYTF. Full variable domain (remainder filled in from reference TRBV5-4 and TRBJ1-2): ETGVTQSPTHLIKTRGQQVTLRCSSQSGHNTVSWYQQALGQGPQFIFQYYREEENGRGNFPPRFSGLQFPNYSSELNVNALELDDSALYLCASSREGPMYGYTFGSGTRLTVV.

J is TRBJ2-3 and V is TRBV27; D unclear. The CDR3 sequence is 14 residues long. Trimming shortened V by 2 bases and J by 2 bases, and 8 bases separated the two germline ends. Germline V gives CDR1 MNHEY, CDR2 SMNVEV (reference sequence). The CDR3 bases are TGTGCCAGCAGTTTAGGGGTACCCACAGATACGCAGTATTTT. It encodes CASSLGVPTDTQYF.

This CDR3 is CASRTNTGSGNTIYF. The CDR3 DNA sequence: TGTGCCAGCAGGACTAACACGGGCTCTGGAAACACCATATATTTT. The rearrangement joins TRBV6-1 to TRBJ1-3; no definite D call. Per germline, CDR1 MNHNS and CDR2 SASEGT. The V gene lost 6 bases and the J gene lost 0 bases, with 12 bases spanning the gap. The CDR3 is 15 residues long.

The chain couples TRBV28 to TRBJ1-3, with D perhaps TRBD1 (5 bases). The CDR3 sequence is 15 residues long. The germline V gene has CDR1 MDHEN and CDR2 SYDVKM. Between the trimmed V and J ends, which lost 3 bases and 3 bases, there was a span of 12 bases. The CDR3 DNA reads TGTGCCAGCAGTTTCTCGGGGCCGGTTGGAAACACCATATATTTT. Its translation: CASSFSGPVGNTIYF.

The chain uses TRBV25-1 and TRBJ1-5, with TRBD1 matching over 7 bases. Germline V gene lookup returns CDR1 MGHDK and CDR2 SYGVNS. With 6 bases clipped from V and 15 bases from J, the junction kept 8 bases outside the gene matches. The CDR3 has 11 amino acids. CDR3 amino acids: CASSGTAQLHF. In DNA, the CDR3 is TGTGCCAGCAGCGGGACAGCGCAACTGCATTTT.

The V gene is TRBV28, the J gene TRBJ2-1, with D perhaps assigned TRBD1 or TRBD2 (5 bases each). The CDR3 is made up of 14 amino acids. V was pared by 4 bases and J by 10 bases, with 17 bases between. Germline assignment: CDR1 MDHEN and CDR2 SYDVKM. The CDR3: CASSSLGEKIEQFF. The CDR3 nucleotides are TGTGCCAGCAGTTCACTAGGGGAAAAAATAGAGCAGTTCTTC. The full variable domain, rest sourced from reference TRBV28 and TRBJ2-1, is DVKVTQSSRYLVKRTGEKVFLECVQDMDHENMFWYRQDPGLGLRLIYFSYDVKMKEKGDIPEGYSVSREKKERFSLILESASTNQTSMYLCASSSLGEKIEQFFGPGTRLTVL.